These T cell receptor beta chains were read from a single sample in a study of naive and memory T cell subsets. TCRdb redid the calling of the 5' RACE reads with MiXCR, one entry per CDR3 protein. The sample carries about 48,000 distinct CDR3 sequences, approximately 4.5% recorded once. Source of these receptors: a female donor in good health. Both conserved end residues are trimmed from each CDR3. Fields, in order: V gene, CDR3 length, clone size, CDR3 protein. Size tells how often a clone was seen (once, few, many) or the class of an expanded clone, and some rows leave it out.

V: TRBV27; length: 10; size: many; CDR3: ASSLAAGRQF
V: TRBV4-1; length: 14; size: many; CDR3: ASSQDGASYSDTQY
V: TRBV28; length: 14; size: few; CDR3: ASSLYEPGQNEKLF
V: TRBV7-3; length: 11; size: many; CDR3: ASSPDRHTEAF
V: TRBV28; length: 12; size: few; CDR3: ASREPQGLYGDT
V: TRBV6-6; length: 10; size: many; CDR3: ASSYDGGEQY
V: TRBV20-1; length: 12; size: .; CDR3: SARTSGSYNEQF
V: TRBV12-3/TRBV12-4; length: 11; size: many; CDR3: ASSFQGFTEAF
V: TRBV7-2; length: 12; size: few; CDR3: ASSLEVWSYEQY
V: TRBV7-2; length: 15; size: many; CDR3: ASSLGVTGSWADTQY
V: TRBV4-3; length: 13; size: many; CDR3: ASSQPSGGGNEQF
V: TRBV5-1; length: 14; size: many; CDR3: ASSLVTGSMNTEAF
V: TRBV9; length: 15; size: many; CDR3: ASSGGRGSGIQETQY
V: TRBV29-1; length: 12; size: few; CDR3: SVVAGQGAGELF
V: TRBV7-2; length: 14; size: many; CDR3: ASSSMTSAPYNEQF
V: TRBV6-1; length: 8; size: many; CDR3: ASSEGERF
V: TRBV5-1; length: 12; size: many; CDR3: ASSLESVGGEAF